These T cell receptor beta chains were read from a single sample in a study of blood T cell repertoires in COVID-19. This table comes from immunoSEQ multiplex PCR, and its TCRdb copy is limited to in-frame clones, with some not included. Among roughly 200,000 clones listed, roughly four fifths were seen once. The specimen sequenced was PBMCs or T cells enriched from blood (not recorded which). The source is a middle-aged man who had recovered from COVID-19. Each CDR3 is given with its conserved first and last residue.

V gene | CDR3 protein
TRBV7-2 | CASRRTGTSVDEQYF
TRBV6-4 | CASSAGSSGNHEQFF
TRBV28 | CASSSPHRPPRDTIYF
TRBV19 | CASHRQGPLNTEAFF
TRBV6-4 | CASSDSSGSYNEQFF
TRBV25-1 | CASSEGGTGGFYEQYF
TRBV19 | CASSSLAGTYNEQFF
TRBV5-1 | CASSLGWGLDNEQYF
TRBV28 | CASSLMREGVGELFF
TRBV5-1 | CASSHRVVGGIMDEQYF
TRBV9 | CASSTGTSGGNEQFF
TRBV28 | CASSSIYLTDRARGEAFF
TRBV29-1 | CSVTSGQETQYF
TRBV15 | CATSRRPGQGTVGELFF
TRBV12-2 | CASRLEREGAGPYNEQFF